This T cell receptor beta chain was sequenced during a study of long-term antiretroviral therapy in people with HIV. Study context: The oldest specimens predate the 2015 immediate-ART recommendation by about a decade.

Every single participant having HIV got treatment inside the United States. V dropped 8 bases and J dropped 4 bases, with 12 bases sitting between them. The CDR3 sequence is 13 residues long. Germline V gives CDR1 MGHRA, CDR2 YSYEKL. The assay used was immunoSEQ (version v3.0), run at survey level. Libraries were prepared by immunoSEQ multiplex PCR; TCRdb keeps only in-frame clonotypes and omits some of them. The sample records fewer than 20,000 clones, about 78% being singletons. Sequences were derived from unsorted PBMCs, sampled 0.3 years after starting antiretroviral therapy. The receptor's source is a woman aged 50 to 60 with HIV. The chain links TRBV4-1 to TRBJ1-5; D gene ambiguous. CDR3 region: CASRAGINQPQHF. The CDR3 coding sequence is TGCGCCAGCCGGGCAGGAATAAATCAGCCCCAGCATTTT.